This T cell receptor beta chain was sequenced during a study of T cells in Graves' hyperthyroidism and ophthalmopathy. Whole-study context: Staff took peripheral blood when the initial diagnosis was made, before any treatment began.

This clonotype was counted at least ten times. It was RNA transcripts that yielded the amplified TCR beta CDR3 regions. The TCR CDR3 was amplified in a first-round RT-PCR using the HTBI primer set. TCRdb recomputed calls from the multiplex PCR reads with MiXCR, one row per CDR3 protein. This sample has about 740,000 distinct CDR3 sequences, with 14% found just once. Per germline, CDR1 KGHSH and CDR2 LQKENI. V lost 2 bases and J 7 bases, leaving 12 bases between the germline ends. The CDR3 is made up of 14 amino acids. This TCR came from a woman aged 18-29 years with Graves' hyperthyroidism. The chain couples TRBV18 to TRBJ2-1; D ambiguous. Material for sequencing was blood. This CDR3 reads CASSPILGKNEQFF. Here the CDR3 DNA reads TGTGCCAGCTCACCAATTTTAGGGAAGAATGAGCAGTTCTTC.